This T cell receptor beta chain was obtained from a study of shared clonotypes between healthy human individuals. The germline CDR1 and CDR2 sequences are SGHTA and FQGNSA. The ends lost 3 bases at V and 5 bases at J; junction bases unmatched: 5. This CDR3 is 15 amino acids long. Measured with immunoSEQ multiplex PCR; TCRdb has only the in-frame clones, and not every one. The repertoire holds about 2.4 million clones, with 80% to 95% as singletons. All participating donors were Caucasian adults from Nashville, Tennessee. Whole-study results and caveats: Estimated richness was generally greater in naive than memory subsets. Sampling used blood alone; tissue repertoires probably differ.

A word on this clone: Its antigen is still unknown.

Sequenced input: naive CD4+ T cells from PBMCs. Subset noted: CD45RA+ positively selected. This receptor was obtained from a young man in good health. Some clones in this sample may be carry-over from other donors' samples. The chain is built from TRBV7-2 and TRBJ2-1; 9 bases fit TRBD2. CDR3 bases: TGTGCCAGCAGCTTTGGGCTAGCGGGGAACAATGAGCAGTTCTTC. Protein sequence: CASSFGLAGNNEQFF.